The T cell receptor beta chain under discussion was sequenced for a study of blood T cells in healthy people across ages (dated by TCRdb to about 2015). With regard to the full study: In model experiments, template switching captured about one uniquely barcoded TCR beta cDNA molecule for every two T cells. Two additional independent replicas of 1 million unique cDNA reads from the same blood draw were analyzed for two donors (one aged 18 to 29 and one aged 80 or older). The donors were divided into four age groups: young (average approximately 16 years), middle-aged (approximately 39), aged (approximately 64) and long-lived (about 84). To track age-related changes in TCR beta repertoire diversity, the study relied on deep sequencing normalized with unique cDNA molecular identifiers. To avoid experimental bias, donors of different ages were spread randomly across the sequencing lanes.

This clonotype was seen a few times. This receptor's antigen is unknown. No qualities accompany the bases; no much larger clone lies one base away. The investigation overall reported the following: The long-lived group showed more naive CD4+ T cells, fewer expanded clones and increased TCR diversity than the aged group, suggesting age selection. Because the CMV infection status of the donors was unknown, age-related changes in expanded clonotypes may potentially have been confounded. Since profiling was done on bulk unsorted PBMCs, naive and antigen-experienced compartments could not be conclusively compared. Observed TCR beta diversity per million T cells fell roughly linearly with age, and a significant reduction was already apparent by age around 40. A strong correlation was found between observed TCR beta diversity and the percentage of naive T cells measured by flow cytometry. Estimates of total diversity based on one million sequenced T cells were regarded as lower bounds and as underestimates.

Donors were 35 to 40 systemically healthy Caucasian individuals from Russia aged roughly 6 to 95 years. Ten milliliters of peripheral blood were drawn from each donor into EDTA-treated Vacutainer tubes. Ficoll-Paque density-gradient centrifugation was used to isolate PBMCs, with at least 6.5 million per sample. Total RNA was extracted from PBMCs with Trizol reagent, with at least 6 micrograms obtained per sample. For every donor, an aliquot of PBMCs went through flow cytometry to measure the percentages of naive CD45RAhigh/CD27high T cells. Libraries came from 5' RACE. TCRdb records Illumina HiSeq 2500 as the sequencer. A second PCR of 7 to 11 cycles was run with a J-beta primer mix and a sample-barcoded 5' primer. A template-switch 5' adaptor carrying 12 random nucleotides introduced a unique molecular identifier onto each TCR beta cDNA molecule. At least 2.5 million CDR3-containing paired-end reads were obtained from each sample. All of the RNA was converted into first-strand cDNA using the Mint cDNA synthesis kit, with a TRBC-specific oligonucleotide serving as the primer. Following uracil-DNA glycosylase treatment, all cDNA underwent a first 18-cycle PCR with the universal primers M1SS and BC2_uni_R. In the paper's pipeline: Normalization of each sample was performed by random selection of 1 million high-quality reads, each carrying a distinct molecular identifier. Instead of being binned into consensus sequences, reads with shared molecular identifiers were discarded. CDR3 identification, clonotype clustering and error correction used MiTCR with a Q25 quality threshold and the strictest error-elimination algorithm. A nonparametric unseen species model using Euler transformation provided a lower-bound estimate of total TCR beta diversity. TCRdb reprocessing: public reads trimmed at Q25 with fastp, clones called with MiXCR, in-frame beta chains kept. Each record represents a unique CDR3 protein, reported with the most common genes and DNA among its rows. The V and J calls shown here were made by TCRdb, not taken from the authors' results. This sample has hundreds of thousands of distinct CDR3 sequences in its table, and 29% of those were observed once. The ten largest clonotypes hold roughly a sixth of the sample.

Based on the germline V gene (reference sequence), the CDR1 and CDR2 sequences are SEHNR and FQNEAQ. Reading from cysteine to phenylalanine, the CDR3 counts 15 amino acids. The entry retains the CDR3 DNA only, 45 bases that are in frame from base 1. The junction shows trimming of 2 bases on V and 1 base on J, plus 11 bases between the germline ends. This receptor was taken from a woman at least 80 years old in good health. The sample was blood. The V and J segments used are TRBV7-9 and TRBJ1-1; matching of 6 bases hints at TRBD1 as the D gene. DNA sequence: TGTGCCAGCAGCTTATCAGGGGCGGGGAACACTGAAGCTTTCTTT. This yields the protein CASSLSGAGNTEAFF.